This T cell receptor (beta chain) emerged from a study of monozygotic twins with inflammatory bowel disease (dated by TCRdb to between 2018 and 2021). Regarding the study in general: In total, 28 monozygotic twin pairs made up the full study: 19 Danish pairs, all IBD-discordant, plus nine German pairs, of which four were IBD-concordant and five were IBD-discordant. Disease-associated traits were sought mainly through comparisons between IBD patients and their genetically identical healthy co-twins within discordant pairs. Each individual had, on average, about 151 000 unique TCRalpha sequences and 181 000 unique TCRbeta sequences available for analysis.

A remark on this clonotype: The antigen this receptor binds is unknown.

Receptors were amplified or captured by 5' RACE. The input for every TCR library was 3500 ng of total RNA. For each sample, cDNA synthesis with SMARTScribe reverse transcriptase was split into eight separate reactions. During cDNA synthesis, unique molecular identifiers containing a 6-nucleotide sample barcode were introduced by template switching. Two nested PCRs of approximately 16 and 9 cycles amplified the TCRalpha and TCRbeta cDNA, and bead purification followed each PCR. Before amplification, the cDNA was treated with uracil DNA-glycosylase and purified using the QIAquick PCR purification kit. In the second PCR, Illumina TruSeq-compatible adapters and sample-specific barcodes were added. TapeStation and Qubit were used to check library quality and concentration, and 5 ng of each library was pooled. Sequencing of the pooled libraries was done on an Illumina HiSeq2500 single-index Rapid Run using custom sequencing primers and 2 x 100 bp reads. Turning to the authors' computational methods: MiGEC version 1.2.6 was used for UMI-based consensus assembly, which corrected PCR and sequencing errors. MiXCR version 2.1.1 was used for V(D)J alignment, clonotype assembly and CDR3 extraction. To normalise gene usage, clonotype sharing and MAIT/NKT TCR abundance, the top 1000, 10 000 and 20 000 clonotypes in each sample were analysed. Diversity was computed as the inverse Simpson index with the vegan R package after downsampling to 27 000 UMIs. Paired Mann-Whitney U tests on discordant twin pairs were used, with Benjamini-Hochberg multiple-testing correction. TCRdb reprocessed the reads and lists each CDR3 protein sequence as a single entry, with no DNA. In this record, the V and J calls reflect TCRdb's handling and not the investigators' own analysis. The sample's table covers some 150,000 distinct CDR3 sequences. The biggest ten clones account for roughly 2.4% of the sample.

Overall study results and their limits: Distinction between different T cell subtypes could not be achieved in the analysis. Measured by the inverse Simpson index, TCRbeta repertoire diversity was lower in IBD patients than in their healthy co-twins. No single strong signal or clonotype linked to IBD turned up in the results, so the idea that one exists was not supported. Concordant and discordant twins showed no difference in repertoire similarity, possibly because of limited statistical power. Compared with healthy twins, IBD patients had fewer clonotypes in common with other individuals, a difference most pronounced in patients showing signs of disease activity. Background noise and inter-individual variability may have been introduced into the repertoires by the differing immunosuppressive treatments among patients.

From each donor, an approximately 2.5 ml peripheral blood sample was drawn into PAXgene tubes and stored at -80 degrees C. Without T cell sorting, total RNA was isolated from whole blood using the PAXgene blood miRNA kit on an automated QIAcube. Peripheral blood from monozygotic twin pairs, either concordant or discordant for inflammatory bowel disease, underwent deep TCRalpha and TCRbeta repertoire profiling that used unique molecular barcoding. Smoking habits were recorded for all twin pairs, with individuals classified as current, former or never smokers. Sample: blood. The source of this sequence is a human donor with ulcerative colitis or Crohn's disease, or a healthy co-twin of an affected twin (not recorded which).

CDR3 protein: CAISAGTLGNTIYF. Recombination connected TRBV10-3 to TRBJ1-3; the D gene TCRdb calls, TRBD1, cannot be checked with no DNA. Sequences ENHRY (CDR1) and SYGVKD (CDR2) are obtained from the germline V gene. The CDR3, cysteine through phenylalanine, is 14 amino acids long. No DNA is listed.